This entry is about one TCR beta chain. This sample is drawn from a study of blood T cell repertoires in COVID-19. The study assigned cohorts using participant-reported clinical history. The data were produced by immunoSEQ multiplex PCR, yet TCRdb's version contains in-frame clones alone and is incomplete. The sample holds 190,000 or so clones; about 88% are singletons and the top ten take roughly 4%. Germline assignment: CDR1 SNHLY and CDR2 FYNNEI. V was pared by 7 bases and J by 1 base, with 14 bases between. The CDR3 is 15 amino acids. The sequencing input was PBMCs or T cells enriched from blood (not recorded which). This chain joins TRBV2 and TRBJ1-5; no reliable D call. This TCR was sampled from a woman aged 25 to 45 who had been exposed to COVID-19. CDR3 coding DNA: TGTGCCAGCACCGAAGGAGGAGCAAGCAATCAGCCCCAGCATTTT. Protein: CASTEGGASNQPQHF. Supplemented by reference TRBV2 and TRBJ1-5, the full variable domain reads EPEVTQTPSHQVTQMGQEVILRCVPISNHLYFYWYRQILGQKVEFLVSFYNNEISEKSEIFDDQFSVERPDGSNFTLKIRSTKLEDSAMYFCASTEGGASNQPQHFGDGTRLSIL.